A single T cell receptor (beta chain) is shown here with its context. Antigen specificity is unknown. An end of the junction does not agree with germline; a read error may underlie this. Profiled with immunoSEQ multiplex PCR; TCRdb holds only in-frame clones, not every one. The sample lists approximately 30,000 clones, roughly 69% occurring once. The unexposed donors gave CD4+ T cells in about 2011-2018, prior to COVID-19. CD4+ T cells were isolated from the cells after around 11 days of culture. These data originate in a study of CD4 T cells in relation to SARS-CoV-2 and coronaviruses. The CDR3 totals 13 residues. The germline CDR1 and CDR2 sequences are MNHEY and SVGEGT.

The clonotype comes from a human donor in good health. The chain has TRBV6-2 or TRBV6-3 and TRBJ2-7; maybe TRBD1 (6 bases). The material sequenced was CD4+ T cells from PBMCs, cultured in vitro. CDR3 nucleotides: TGTGCCAGCAGTTCTCAGGGGATATACGGGCAGTACTTC. It encodes CASSSQGIYGQYF.